One sample yielded the 26 T cell receptor beta chains listed below, sequenced in a study of post-analysis software for immune sequencing data (dated by TCRdb to about 2015). Results and caveats for the whole study, not just this receptor: Several TRBV segments, including TRBV5-6, TRBV5-1 and TRBV20-1, were significantly more frequent in patients than controls.

The library was made by PCR. For sequencing, an Illumina HiSeq 2500 was employed. To reduce PCR and sequencing biases, unique molecular identifiers were built into the TCR beta cDNA libraries. TCRdb ran its own pipeline on the public reads, namely fastp trimming at Q25 and MiXCR clone calling, and kept in-frame beta chains. CDR3 protein sequences are deduplicated, and each keeps its most common genes and DNA. The table for this sample lists 650,000 to 850,000 distinct CDR3 sequences; 46% of them were counted only once. Clones ranked in the top ten supply roughly 5.2% of the sample. These TCRs are of unknown antigen specificity. Sequences were obtained from blood. The receptors were gathered from a girl aged 10-17 years with multiple sclerosis.

This chain connects TRBV5-1 to TRBJ2-3; tentative D call: TRBD1 (6 bases). The V gene lost 4 bases and the J gene lost 6 bases, with 15 bases spanning the gap. CDR1 is SGHRS and CDR2 is YFSETQ in the germline V gene. CDR3 size: 14 residues. In DNA, the CDR3 is TGCGCCAGCAGCCGTCGGACAGCCATGGATACGCAGTATTTT. This encodes CASSRRTAMDTQYF. Full variable domain (outside the CDR3, taken from reference TRBV5-1 and TRBJ2-3): KAGVTQTPRYLIKTRGQQVTLSCSPISGHRSVSWYQQTPGQGLQFLFEYFSETQRNKGNFPGRFSGRQFSNSRSEMNVSTLELGDSALYLCASSRRTAMDTQYFGPGTRLTVL.

With regard to this clonotype: A single base separates this from a much larger clone, so it may be a read error. The J gene is TRBJ2-5, the V gene TRBV13; D is perhaps TRBD1 or TRBD2 (6 bases each). Germline CDR1 and CDR2: PRHDT and FYEKMQ (reference sequence). The CDR3 loop spans 13 amino acids. CDR3: CASRLGGRETQYF. CDR3 DNA: TGTGCCAGCAGGTTAGGGGGGCGAGAGACCCAGTACTTC.

In the case of this clonotype: An end of the junction does not agree with germline; a read error may underlie this. V and J are TRBV20-1 and TRBJ2-1, with D uncertain. The CDR3 loop spans 13 amino acids. Germline CDR1 is DFQATT and CDR2 is SNEGSKA (reference sequence). The CDR3 DNA is TGCAATGCTTTAGGTTTCAGCATCTATGAGCAGTTCTTC. This sequence encodes CNALGFSIYEQFF.

The genes are TRBV19 and TRBJ2-5, with D maybe TRBD2 (6 bases). The CDR3 sequence is 16 residues long. Between the trimmed V and J ends, which lost 5 bases and 2 bases, there was a span of 18 bases. Germline V gene sequence: CDR1 LNHDA, CDR2 SQIVND (reference sequence). The CDR3 region has the DNA TGTGCCAGTAGTCCCATCCGGGGGATAGGGCAAGAGACCCAGTACTTC. This sequence encodes CASSPIRGIGQETQYF.

This rearrangement joins TRBV9 to TRBJ2-3; D might be TRBD1 or TRBD2, each matching 5 bases. Trimming removed 0 bases from V and 2 bases from J, with 19 bases in between. The CDR3 totals 18 residues. Germline lookup yields CDR1 SGDLS and CDR2 YYNGEE. This chain's CDR3 is CASSVATEYGVFTDTQYF. The CDR3 DNA follows: TGTGCCAGCAGCGTAGCGACAGAGTACGGGGTTTTCACAGATACGCAGTATTTT.

V gene TRBV7-9 combines with J gene TRBJ2-3, with a weak D call TRBD2 (6 bases). Trimming removed 7 bases from V and 4 bases from J, with 15 bases in between. This CDR3 comprises 14 residues. Germline loops: CDR1 SEHNR, CDR2 FQNEAQ (reference sequence). The CDR3 is CASTPGGDPDTQYF. The CDR3 nucleotides read TGTGCCAGCACCCCCGGGGGAGACCCAGATACGCAGTATTTT.

The V call is TRBV20-1, the J call TRBJ1-5; D gene ambiguous. CDR3 length equals 14 residues. CDR1 and CDR2 from the germline V gene are DFQATT and SNEGSKA (reference sequence). Deletions cut 6 bases from V and 2 bases from J, with 14 bases between. CDR3 bases: TGCAGTGCCCGAACCCCTGGGGGCAATCAGCCCCAGCATTTT. This sequence encodes CSARTPGGNQPQHF.

V and J are TRBV27 and TRBJ1-6, with D possibly being TRBD1 (6 bases). The germline gives CDR1 MNHEY, CDR2 SMNVEV (reference sequence). This CDR3 is built from 16 residues. V lost 7 bases to trimming and J lost 0 bases, with 13 bases between them. CDR3 region: CASTTRGISYNSPLHF. Written as DNA, the CDR3 is TGTGCCAGCACCACAAGGGGGATCTCCTATAATTCACCCCTCCACTTT.

The chain uses TRBV28 and TRBJ2-4, with a possible D match to TRBD1 (5 bases). Germline V CDR1 and CDR2: MDHEN, SYDVKM. The CDR3 covers 13 residues. V gave up 8 bases and J gave up 6 bases, with 14 bases separating them. The DNA for the CDR3 is TGTGCCAGCTCACCTAGGGGCCTAAACATTCAGTACTTC. Protein product: CASSPRGLNIQYF.

The CDR3 loop reads CASSYSGSLSYEQYF. The CDR3 DNA reads as TGTGCCAGCAGTTATAGCGGGAGCCTCTCCTACGAGCAGTACTTC. V and J are TRBV7-9 and TRBJ2-7; TRBD2 matches 9 bases. With 6 bases clipped from V and 0 bases from J, the junction kept 6 bases outside the gene matches. CDR1 and CDR2 from the germline V gene are SEHNR and FQNEAQ (reference sequence). The CDR3 runs 15 residues.

With respect to this clonotype: One end of the junction varies from germline; a read error may be responsible. The chain uses TRBV12-3 or TRBV12-4 and TRBJ2-1; 13 positions agree with TRBD2. This CDR3 contains 14 residues. This CDR3 is CASGFGLAGDEQFF. CDR3 nucleotide sequence: TGTGCCAGCGGTTTCGGACTAGCGGGAGATGAGCAGTTCTTC.

This clonotype appeared a few times. This CDR3 is CASSFPGTSEQYF. The CDR3 DNA reads TGCGCCAGCAGCTTCCCCGGGACGAGCGAGCAGTACTTC. J is TRBJ2-4 and V is TRBV5-1; D may match TRBD1 or TRBD2 (5 bases each). The last part of the DNA fits TRBJ2-7 better; the J call may be wrong. Germline loops: CDR1 SGHRS, CDR2 YFSETQ. The CDR3 contains 13 residues.

The CDR3 region is CASSLTPSEGTYEQYF. DNA for the CDR3: TGTGCCAGCAGCCTCACGCCAAGTGAGGGCACCTACGAGCAGTACTTC. The rearrangement joins TRBV9 to TRBJ2-7; tentative D call: TRBD2 (5 bases). The CDR3 runs to 16 residues. Germline V gene lookup returns CDR1 SGDLS and CDR2 YYNGEE. With 4 bases removed from V and 2 bases from J, the gap between germline ends came to 19 bases.

CDR3 in DNA: TGTGCCAGCAGCTCGGGTCCAGGGGATCAGCCCCAGCATTTT. Its translation is CASSSGPGDQPQHF. The chain is built from TRBV5-6 and TRBJ1-5, with D maybe TRBD1 (6 bases). V was pared by 3 bases and J by 5 bases, with 12 bases between. CDR1 is SGHDT, CDR2 YYEEEE, per germline. This CDR3 contains 14 residues. The variable domain in full, completed from reference TRBV5-6 and TRBJ1-5, reads DAGVTQSPTHLIKTRGQQVTLRCSPKSGHDTVSWYQQALGQGPQFIFQYYEEEERQRGNFPDRFSGHQFPNYSSELNVNALLLGDSALYLCASSSGPGDQPQHFGDGTRLSIL.

This clonotype came up a few times. V usage is TRBV20-1 and J usage is TRBJ2-1; TRBD2 matches 9 bases. Germline CDR1 is DFQATT and CDR2 is SNEGSKA (reference sequence). This CDR3 is 15 amino acids long. V gave up 1 base and J gave up 1 base; unmatched junction bases: 2. For the CDR3, the DNA is TGCAGTGCTAGAGTGCGGGAGGGGTCCTACAATGAGCAGTTCTTC. This encodes CSARVREGSYNEQFF.

The chain is built from TRBV15 and TRBJ2-1, with 12 bases identical to TRBD2. Germline lookup yields CDR1 LNHNV and CDR2 YYDKDF (reference sequence). This CDR3 region has 14 residues. Germline trimming cut 9 bases from V and 0 bases from J; bases unmatched to any gene: 0. This CDR3 is CATTSGSSYNEQFF. The CDR3 region has the DNA TGTGCCACGACTAGCGGGAGCTCCTACAATGAGCAGTTCTTC.

This rearrangement joins TRBV4-1 to TRBJ2-7; 9 nucleotides align to TRBD2. TRBJ2-4 explains the end of the DNA better; the J call may be wrong. The CDR3 is made up of 16 amino acids. CDR1 and CDR2 (germline): MGHRA, YSYEKL. CDR3 sequence (DNA): TGCGCCAGCAGCCAAGATTCTGGGACTAGCTGGAACATTCAGTACTTC. As protein: CASSQDSGTSWNIQYF.

The chain couples TRBV3-1 to TRBJ2-1, with D perhaps TRBD2 (5 bases). V lost 4 bases to trimming and J lost 7 bases, with 14 bases between them. CDR3 length: 14 residues. Germline CDR1 LGHDT, CDR2 YNNKEL (reference sequence). DNA of the CDR3: TGTGCCAGCAGCCCCGCTGGCACTAGTAATGAGCAGTTCTTC. Its protein product is CASSPAGTSNEQFF.

This clonotype was counted between two and nine times. The chain recombines TRBV16 with TRBJ2-5; D unresolved. The DNA matches TRBJ2-7 better at its end, which makes the J call doubtful. This CDR3 comprises 11 residues. Germline assignment: CDR1 KGHSY and CDR2 FQNENV. The CDR3 sequence is CASSQSGEQYF. The CDR3 nucleotides read TGTGCCAGCAGCCAATCGGGCGAGCAGTACTTC.

The chain is built from TRBV6-1 and TRBJ1-1; D possibly corresponds to TRBD1 (5 bases). CDR1 is MNHNS, CDR2 SASEGT, per germline. V was pared by 4 bases and J by 3 bases, with 15 bases between. The length of the CDR3 is 15 residues. CDR3 nucleotide sequence: TGTGCCAGCAGTGGATTAGGGACGGGGGACACTGAAGCTTTCTTT. Residues: CASSGLGTGDTEAFF.

J is TRBJ2-2 and V is TRBV9, with 7 bases that match TRBD1. The germline V gene encodes CDR1 SGDLS and CDR2 YYNGEE. The CDR3 runs to 14 residues. Losses at the gene ends were 3 bases for V and 3 bases for J; bases not matched to a gene: 2. Here the CDR3 reads CASSGGQYTGELFF. The DNA for the CDR3 is TGTGCCAGCAGCGGGGGACAGTACACCGGGGAGCTGTTTTTT.

This clonotype appeared a few times. The CDR3 reads CASSQLAGSTYNEQFF. CDR3 nucleotide sequence: TGTGCCAGCAGCCAACTAGCGGGATCCACCTACAATGAGCAGTTCTTC. J is TRBJ2-1 and V is TRBV3-1, with TRBD2 matching 9 bases. The length of the CDR3 is 16 residues. The V segment lost 2 bases and the J segment 2 bases; nucleotides outside the gene matches: 4. The germline V gene encodes CDR1 LGHDT and CDR2 YNNKEL (reference sequence).

This clonotype was detected only a few times. This chain joins TRBV9 and TRBJ2-1; tentative D call: TRBD1 (5 bases). The germline V gene encodes CDR1 SGDLS and CDR2 YYNGEE. This CDR3 spans 16 amino acids. The V end lost 0 bases, the J end lost 4 bases, and 14 bases lay between the germline ends. The CDR3 coding sequence is TGTGCCAGCAGCGTAGCAGGGAAAAGGTCTTACAATGAGCAGTTCTTC. Translated: CASSVAGKRSYNEQFF.

V is TRBV25-1 and J is TRBJ2-7, with TRBD2 as a possible D gene (6 bases). CDR1 MGHDK and CDR2 SYGVNS come from the germline V gene. The CDR3 consists of 14 residues. Trimming took 6 bases from V and 4 from J, leaving 16 bases between them. The CDR3 coding sequence is TGTGCCAGCAGCGGGGGATCCCATGCTTACGAGCAGTACTTC. Translated, it gives CASSGGSHAYEQYF.

This sequence joins TRBV20-1 and TRBJ2-1, with TRBD2 matching over 11 bases. V lost 0 bases to trimming and J lost 8 bases; unmatched junction nucleotides: 15. This CDR3 region has 18 residues. Germline V gene lookup returns CDR1 DFQATT and CDR2 SNEGSKA (reference sequence). The CDR3 nucleotides are TGCAGTGCTAGAGATCTGAGACTAGCGGGACCTCCGTGGGATGAGCAGTTCTTC. It codes for CSARDLRLAGPPWDEQFF.

V gene TRBV5-6 combines with J gene TRBJ1-6; D remains unclear. Germline CDR1 is SGHDT and CDR2 is YYEEEE. V was trimmed by 1 base and J by 5 bases, leaving 4 bases between them. The CDR3 has 13 residues. This chain's CDR3 is CASSLPNNSPLHF. The CDR3 DNA sequence: TGTGCCAGCAGCTTGCCGAATAATTCACCCCTCCACTTT. Complete variable domain (other parts from reference TRBV5-6 and TRBJ1-6): DAGVTQSPTHLIKTRGQQVTLRCSPKSGHDTVSWYQQALGQGPQFIFQYYEEEERQRGNFPDRFSGHQFPNYSSELNVNALLLGDSALYLCASSLPNNSPLHFGNGTRLTVT.